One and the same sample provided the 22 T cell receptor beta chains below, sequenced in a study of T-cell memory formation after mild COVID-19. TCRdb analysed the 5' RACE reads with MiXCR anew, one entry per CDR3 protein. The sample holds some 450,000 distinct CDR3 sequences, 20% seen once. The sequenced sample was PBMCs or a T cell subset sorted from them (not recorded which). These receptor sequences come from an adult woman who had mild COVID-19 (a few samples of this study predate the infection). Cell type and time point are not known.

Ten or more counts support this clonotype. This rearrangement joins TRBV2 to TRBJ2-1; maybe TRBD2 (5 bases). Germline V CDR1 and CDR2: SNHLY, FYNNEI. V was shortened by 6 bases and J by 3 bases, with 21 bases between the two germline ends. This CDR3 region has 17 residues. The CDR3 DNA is TGTGCCAGCAGCCCTCTAGCTCCCGGGCACCTCTACAATGAGCAGTTCTTC. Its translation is CASSPLAPGHLYNEQFF.

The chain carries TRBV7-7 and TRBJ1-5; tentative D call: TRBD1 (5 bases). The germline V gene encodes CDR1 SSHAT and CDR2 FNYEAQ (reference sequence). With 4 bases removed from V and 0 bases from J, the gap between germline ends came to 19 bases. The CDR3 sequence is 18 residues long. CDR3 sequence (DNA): TGTGCCAGCAGCTCCCAGGGACGTGGCTGGTTTAGCAATCAGCCCCAGCATTTT. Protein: CASSSQGRGWFSNQPQHF.

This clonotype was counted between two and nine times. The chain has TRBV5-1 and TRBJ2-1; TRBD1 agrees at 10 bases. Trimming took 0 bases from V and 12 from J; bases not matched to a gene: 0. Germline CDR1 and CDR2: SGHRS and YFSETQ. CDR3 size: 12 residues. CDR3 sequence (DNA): TGCGCCAGCAGCTTGGGGGACAGGGGGCAGTTCTTC. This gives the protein CASSLGDRGQFF.

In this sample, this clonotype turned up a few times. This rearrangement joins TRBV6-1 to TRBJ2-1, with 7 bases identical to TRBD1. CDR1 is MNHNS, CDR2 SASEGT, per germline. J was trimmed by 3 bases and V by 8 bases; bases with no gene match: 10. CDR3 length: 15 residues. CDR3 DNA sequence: TGTGCCAGCGGGGCCTGGACAGGCCTCTACAATGAGCAGTTCTTC. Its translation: CASGAWTGLYNEQFF.

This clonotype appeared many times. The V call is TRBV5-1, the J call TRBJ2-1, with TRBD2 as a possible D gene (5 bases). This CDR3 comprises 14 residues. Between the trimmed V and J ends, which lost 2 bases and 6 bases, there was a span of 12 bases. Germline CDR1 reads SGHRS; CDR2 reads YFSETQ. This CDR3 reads CASSLGLPTNEQFF. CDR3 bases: TGCGCCAGCAGCTTAGGACTGCCAACCAATGAGCAGTTCTTC.

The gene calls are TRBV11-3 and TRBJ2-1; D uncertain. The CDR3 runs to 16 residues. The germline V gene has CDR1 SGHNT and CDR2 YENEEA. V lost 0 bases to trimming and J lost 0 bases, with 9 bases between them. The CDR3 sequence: CASSLEGVSSYNEQFF. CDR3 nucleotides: TGTGCCAGCAGCTTAGAGGGCGTGAGCTCCTACAATGAGCAGTTCTTC.

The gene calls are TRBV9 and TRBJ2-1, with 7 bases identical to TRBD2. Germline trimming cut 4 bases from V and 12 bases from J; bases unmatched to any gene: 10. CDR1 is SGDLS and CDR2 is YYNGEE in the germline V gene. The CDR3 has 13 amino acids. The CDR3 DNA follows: TGTGCCAGCAGCCCGAGTGGGGGGGTAACGCAGTTCTTC. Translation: CASSPSGGVTQFF.

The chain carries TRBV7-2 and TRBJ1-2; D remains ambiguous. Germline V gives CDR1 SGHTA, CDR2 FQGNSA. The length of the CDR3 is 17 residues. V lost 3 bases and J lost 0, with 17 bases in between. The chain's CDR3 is CASSFGMAVLSNYGYTF. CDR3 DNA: TGTGCCAGCAGCTTCGGGATGGCAGTCCTTTCTAACTATGGCTACACCTTC. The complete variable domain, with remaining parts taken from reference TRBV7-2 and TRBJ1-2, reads GAGVSQSPSNKVTEKGKDVELRCDPISGHTALYWYRQSLGQGLEFLIYFQGNSAPDKSGLPSDRFSAERTGGSVSTLTIQRTQQEDSAVYLCASSFGMAVLSNYGYTFGSGTRLTVV.

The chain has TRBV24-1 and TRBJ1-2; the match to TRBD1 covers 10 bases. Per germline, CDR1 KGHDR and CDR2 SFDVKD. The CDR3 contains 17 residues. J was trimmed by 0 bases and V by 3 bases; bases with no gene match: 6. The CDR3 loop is CATSDASGQGANYGYTF. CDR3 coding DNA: TGTGCCACCAGTGATGCCTCTGGACAGGGGGCTAACTATGGCTACACCTTC.

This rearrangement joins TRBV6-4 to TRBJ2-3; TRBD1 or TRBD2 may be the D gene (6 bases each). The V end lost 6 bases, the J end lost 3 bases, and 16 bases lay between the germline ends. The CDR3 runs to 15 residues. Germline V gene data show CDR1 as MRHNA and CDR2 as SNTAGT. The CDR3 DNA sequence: TGTGCCAGCAGAGCACGGGGGCAGGGAACAGATACGCAGTATTTT. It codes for CASRARGQGTDTQYF.

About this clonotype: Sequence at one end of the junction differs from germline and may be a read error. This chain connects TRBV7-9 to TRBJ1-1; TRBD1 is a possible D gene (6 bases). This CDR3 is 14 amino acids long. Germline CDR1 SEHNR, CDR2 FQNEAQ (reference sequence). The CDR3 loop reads CASSSTGANNEAFF. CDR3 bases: TGTGCCAGCAGCTCCACGGGGGCGAACAATGAAGCTTTCTTT.

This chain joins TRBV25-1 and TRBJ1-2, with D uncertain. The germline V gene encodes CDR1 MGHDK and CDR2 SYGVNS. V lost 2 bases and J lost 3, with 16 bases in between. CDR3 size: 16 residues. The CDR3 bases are TGTGCCAGCAGTGAAGGGCCGGGCCCAAGGGACTATGGCTACACCTTC. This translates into CASSEGPGPRDYGYTF.

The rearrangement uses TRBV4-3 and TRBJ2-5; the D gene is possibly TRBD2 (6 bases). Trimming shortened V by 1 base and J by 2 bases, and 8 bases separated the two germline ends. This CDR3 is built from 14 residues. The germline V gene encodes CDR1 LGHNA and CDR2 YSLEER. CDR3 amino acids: CASSQGRGQETQYF. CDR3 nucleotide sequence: TGCGCCAGCAGCCAAGGTCGGGGGCAAGAGACCCAGTACTTC.

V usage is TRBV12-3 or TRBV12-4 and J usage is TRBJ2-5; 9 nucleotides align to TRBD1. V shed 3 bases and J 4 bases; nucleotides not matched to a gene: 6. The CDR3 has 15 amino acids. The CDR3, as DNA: TGTGCCAGCAGTTTTAACAGGGGGCGTGGAGAGACCCAGTACTTC. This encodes CASSFNRGRGETQYF.

The chain's CDR3 is CASTQGGITEAFF. Here the CDR3 DNA reads TGTGCCAGCACACAGGGAGGGATCACCGAAGCTTTCTTT. V and J are TRBV12-3 or TRBV12-4 and TRBJ1-1; the D gene is possibly TRBD1 (6 bases). The CDR3 loop spans 13 amino acids. Deletions cut 7 bases from V and 8 bases from J, with 17 bases between.

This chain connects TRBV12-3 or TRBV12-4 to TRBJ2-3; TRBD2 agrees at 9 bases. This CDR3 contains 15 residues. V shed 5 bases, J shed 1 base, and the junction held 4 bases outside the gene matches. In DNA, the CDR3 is TGTGCCAGCAGTATCGGCGGGAGGGGCACAGATACGCAGTATTTT. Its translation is CASSIGGRGTDTQYF.

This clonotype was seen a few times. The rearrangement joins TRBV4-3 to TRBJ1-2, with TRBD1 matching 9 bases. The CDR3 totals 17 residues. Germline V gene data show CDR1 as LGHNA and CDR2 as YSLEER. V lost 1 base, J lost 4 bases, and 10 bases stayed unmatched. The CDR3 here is CASSQARDRASVYGYTF. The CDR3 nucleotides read TGCGCCAGCAGCCAAGCCCGGGACAGGGCTTCTGTCTATGGCTACACCTTC.

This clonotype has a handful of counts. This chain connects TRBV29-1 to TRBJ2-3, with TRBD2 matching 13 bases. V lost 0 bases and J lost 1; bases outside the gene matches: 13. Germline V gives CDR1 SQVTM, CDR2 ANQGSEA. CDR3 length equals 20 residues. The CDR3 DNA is TGCAGCGTTGAAGATAGGGCACTAGCGGGAGGGCGACTAGGCACAGATACGCAGTATTTT. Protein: CSVEDRALAGGRLGTDTQYF.

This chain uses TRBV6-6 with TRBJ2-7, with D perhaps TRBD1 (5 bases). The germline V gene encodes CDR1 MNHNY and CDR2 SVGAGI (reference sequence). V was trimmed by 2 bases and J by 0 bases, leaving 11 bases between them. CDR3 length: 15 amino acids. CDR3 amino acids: CASSYVTASSYEQYF. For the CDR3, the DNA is TGTGCCAGCAGTTACGTGACAGCCAGCTCCTACGAGCAGTACTTC.

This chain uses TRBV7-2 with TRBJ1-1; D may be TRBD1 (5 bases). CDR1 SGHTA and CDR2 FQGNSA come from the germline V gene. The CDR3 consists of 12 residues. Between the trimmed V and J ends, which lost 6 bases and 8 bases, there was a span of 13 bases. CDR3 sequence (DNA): TGTGCCAGCAGACCCGACAGAGGAGAAGCTTTCTTT. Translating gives CASRPDRGEAFF.

CDR3 coding DNA: TGCGCCAGCAGCCCGGGGGCAGGGTTGCTGAACACTGAAGCTTTCTTT. Residues: CASSPGAGLLNTEAFF. The chain joins TRBV5-1 to TRBJ1-1; perhaps TRBD1 as D (6 bases). Trimming cost V 4 bases and J 0 bases, with 16 bases left between them. The CDR3 is made up of 16 amino acids. Germline CDR1 reads SGHRS; CDR2 reads YFSETQ. Complete variable domain (other parts from reference TRBV5-1 and TRBJ1-1): KAGVTQTPRYLIKTRGQQVTLSCSPISGHRSVSWYQQTPGQGLQFLFEYFSETQRNKGNFPGRFSGRQFSNSRSEMNVSTLELGDSALYLCASSPGAGLLNTEAFFGQGTRLTVV.

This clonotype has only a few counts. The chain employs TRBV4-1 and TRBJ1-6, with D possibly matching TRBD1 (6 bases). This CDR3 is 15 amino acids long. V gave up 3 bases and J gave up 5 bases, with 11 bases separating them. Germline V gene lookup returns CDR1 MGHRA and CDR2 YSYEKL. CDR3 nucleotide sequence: TGCGCCAGCAGCCAGACGGACAGAGATAATTCACCCCTCCACTTT. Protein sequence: CASSQTDRDNSPLHF.